There are a few counts of the clone carrying this T cell receptor beta chain. Its target is unknown. These data belong to a study of response to subunit inactivated influenza vaccine. Study observations and caveats: The study's authors posited that every seasonal influenza vaccination enlists few new T cells.

Each CDR3 protein gets one entry after TCRdb re-called the RT-PCR reads with MiXCR. Of about 610,000 distinct CDR3 sequences detected, 12% to 15% appear once; the ten largest clones hold 11%. Trimming at V came to 4 bases and at J to 1 base, leaving 16 bases not matched to a gene. CDR3 size: 20 residues. This TCR came from a man aged 45-60 years who received an inactivated influenza vaccine. J is TRBJ2-5 and V is TRBV12-3 or TRBV12-4, with TRBD2 matching 12 bases. This specimen was PBMCs from blood, taken 11 to 12 days after vaccination. CDR3 in DNA: TGTGCCAGCAGTTATCTTGCACTGACTGCTAGCGGGAGGGCCCAAGAGACCCAGTACTTC. Its protein product is CASSYLALTASGRAQETQYF.